This section outlines one T cell receptor (beta chain) sequence together with its context. This sample was included in a study of OX40 agonist ivuxolimab in advanced cancers. Some clones are missing from TCRdb's copy, which holds only in-frame ones; the method was immunoSEQ multiplex PCR. The table has about 41,000 clones, approximately 89% seen once. The CDR3 covers 14 residues. Germline CDR1 reads MNHEY; CDR2 reads SVGAGI. Deletions cut 8 bases from V and 2 bases from J, with 14 bases between. This TCR was recovered from an adult with an advanced solid tumor such as melanoma, head and neck, liver or kidney cancer. Sequenced material: CD4+ or CD8+ T cells sorted from blood, taken in a trial of the OX40 agonist ivuxolimab. The chain is built from TRBV6-5 and TRBJ2-3, with D possibly matching TRBD1 (5 bases). CDR3 in amino acids: CASRQGLATDTQYF. The CDR3 bases are TGTGCCAGCCGGCAGGGATTGGCCACAGATACGCAGTATTTT.